The clone carrying this TCR beta chain was found a few times. This sample is part of a study of T-cell reconstitution after alpha-beta-depleted transplantation in children. The V segment lost 1 base and the J segment 10 bases; nucleotides outside the gene matches: 4. The CDR3 has 13 amino acids. It was with unique molecular identifiers that the TCRbeta library was prepared. From the PCR reads, TCRdb called clonotypes with MiXCR, one entry per CDR3 protein. The sample has some 550,000 distinct CDR3 sequences, around 20% seen once. This TCR derives from a human donor who donated a stem cell graft to a child with acute lymphoblastic leukemia. The rearrangement uses TRBV12-3 or TRBV12-4 and TRBJ2-1; TRBD2 agrees at 7 bases. The sample consisted of PBMCs from the stem cell graft donor, taken from the stem cell graft. The CDR3 reads CASSLGWGGEQFF. DNA of the CDR3: TGTGCCAGCAGTTTAGGGTGGGGGGGGGAGCAGTTCTTC.